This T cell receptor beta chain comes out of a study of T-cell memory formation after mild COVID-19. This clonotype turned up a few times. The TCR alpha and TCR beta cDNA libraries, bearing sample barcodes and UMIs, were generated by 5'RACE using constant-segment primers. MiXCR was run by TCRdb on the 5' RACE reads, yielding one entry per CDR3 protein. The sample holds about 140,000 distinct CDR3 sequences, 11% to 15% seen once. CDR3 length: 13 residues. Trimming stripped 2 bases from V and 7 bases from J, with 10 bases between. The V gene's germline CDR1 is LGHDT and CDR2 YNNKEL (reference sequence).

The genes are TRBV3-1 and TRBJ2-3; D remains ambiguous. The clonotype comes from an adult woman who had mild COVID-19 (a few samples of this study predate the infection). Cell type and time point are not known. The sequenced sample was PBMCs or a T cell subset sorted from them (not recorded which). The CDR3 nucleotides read TGTGCCAGCAGCCAAAGTGGGATAAATACGCAGTATTTT. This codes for CASSQSGINTQYF.